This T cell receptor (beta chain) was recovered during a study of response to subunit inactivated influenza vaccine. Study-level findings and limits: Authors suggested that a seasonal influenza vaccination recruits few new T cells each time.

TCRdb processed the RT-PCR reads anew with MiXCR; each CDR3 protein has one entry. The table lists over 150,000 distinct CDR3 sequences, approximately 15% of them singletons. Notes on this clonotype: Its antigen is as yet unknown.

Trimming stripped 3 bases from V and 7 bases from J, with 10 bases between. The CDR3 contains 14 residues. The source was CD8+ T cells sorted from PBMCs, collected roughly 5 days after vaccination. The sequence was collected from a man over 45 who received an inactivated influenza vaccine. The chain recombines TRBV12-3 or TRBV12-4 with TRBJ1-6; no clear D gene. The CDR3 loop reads CASSFEAVNSPLHF. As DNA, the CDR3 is TGTGCCAGCAGTTTCGAGGCGGTCAATTCACCCCTCCACTTT.